This T cell receptor beta chain was profiled in a study of blood T cell repertoires in COVID-19. Overall study: Sites in the United States, Italy and Spain provided acute and convalescent COVID-19 samples.

The CDR3 totals 16 residues. Germline CDR1 is KGHSH and CDR2 is LQKENI. The V and J ends lost 5 bases and 3 bases, in that order; junction bases with no gene match: 3. Sequencing was performed with immunoSEQ multiplex PCR; in TCRdb, only in-frame clones are kept and a portion is missing. The table records around 150,000 clones, roughly 84% of them present only once. The chain employs TRBV18 and TRBJ2-2, with 13 bases lining up with TRBD2. This TCR was sampled from a woman aged 60-75 years with COVID-19, enrolled during active disease. Sequenced: peripheral blood. The CDR3 sequence is CASSFGLAGDTGELFF. CDR3 DNA sequence: TGTGCCAGCTCATTCGGACTAGCGGGGGACACCGGGGAGCTGTTTTTT.